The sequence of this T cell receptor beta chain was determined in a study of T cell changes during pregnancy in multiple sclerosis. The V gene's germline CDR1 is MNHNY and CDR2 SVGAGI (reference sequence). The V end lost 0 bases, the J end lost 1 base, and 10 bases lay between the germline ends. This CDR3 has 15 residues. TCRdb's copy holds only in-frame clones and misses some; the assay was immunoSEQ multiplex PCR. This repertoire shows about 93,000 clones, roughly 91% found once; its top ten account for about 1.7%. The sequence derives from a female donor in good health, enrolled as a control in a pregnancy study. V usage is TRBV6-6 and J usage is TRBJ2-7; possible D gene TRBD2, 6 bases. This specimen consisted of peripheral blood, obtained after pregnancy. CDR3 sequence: CASSYSGGGSYEQYF. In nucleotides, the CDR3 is TGTGCCAGCAGTTACTCGGGTGGAGGGTCCTACGAGCAGTACTTC.